Below are 25 T cell receptor beta chains sequenced from a single sample in a study of monozygotic twins with cystic fibrosis. Data came from immunoSEQ multiplex PCR; TCRdb stores just in-frame clones and leaves some out. The sample holds around 20,000 clones, 91% seen once. Sequenced sample: blood. Receptor source: a girl aged 2 to 9 with cystic fibrosis.

The rearrangement links TRBV19 to TRBJ2-7, with D possibly matching TRBD2 (5 bases). Germline V lookup: CDR1 LNHDA, CDR2 SQIVND (reference sequence). This CDR3 is 13 amino acids long. V was shortened by 7 bases and J by 6 bases, with 16 bases between the two germline ends. The DNA of the CDR3 is TGTGCCAGTAAGGACGCTAGCTCCCTCGAGCAGTACTTC. The encoded protein is CASKDASSLEQYF.

The chain carries TRBV2 and TRBJ1-5; perhaps TRBD1 as D (5 bases). Trimming shortened V by 2 bases and J by 7 bases, and 12 bases separated the two germline ends. This CDR3 has 14 residues. The germline CDR1 and CDR2 sequences are SNHLY and FYNNEI. CDR3 protein: CASSELGVRQPQHF. The DNA for the CDR3 is TGTGCCAGCAGTGAATTGGGGGTACGGCAGCCCCAGCATTTT.

The chain recombines TRBV27 with TRBJ1-5; D is uncertain. From germline, CDR1 is MNHEY and CDR2 SMNVEV (reference sequence). V was clipped by 2 bases and J by 0 bases, with 8 bases between them. The CDR3 consists of 15 residues. The CDR3 here is CASSLVADSNQPQHF. The DNA of the CDR3 is TGTGCCAGCAGTTTAGTCGCAGATAGCAATCAGCCCCAGCATTTT.

J is TRBJ1-2 and V is TRBV14, with D maybe TRBD1 (6 bases). The CDR3 is 16 residues long. The germline gives CDR1 SGHDN, CDR2 FVKESK. V was shortened by 4 bases and J by 2 bases, with 17 bases between the two germline ends. CDR3 region: CASSPSGTIINYGYTF. The DNA of the CDR3 is TGTGCCAGCAGCCCCTCAGGGACAATAATCAACTATGGCTACACCTTC. Together with reference TRBV14 and TRBJ1-2, the CDR3 gives the full variable domain: EAGVTQFPSHSVIEKGQTVTLRCDPISGHDNLYWYRRVMGKEIKFLLHFVKESKQDESGMPNNRFLAERTGGTYSTLKVQPAELEDSGVYFCASSPSGTIINYGYTFGSGTRLTVV.

The V call is TRBV6-5, the J call TRBJ2-3, with 12 bases lining up with TRBD2. Germline CDR1 and CDR2: MNHEY and SVGAGI. The CDR3 length is 16 residues. Trimming took 3 bases from V and 0 from J; bases not matched to a gene: 1. The CDR3, as DNA: TGTGCCAGCAGTTATGGGACTAGCGGGAGCACAGATACGCAGTATTTT. Protein: CASSYGTSGSTDTQYF.

The rearrangement joins TRBV6-5 to TRBJ2-7, with 12 nucleotides matching TRBD2. Per germline, CDR1 MNHEY and CDR2 SVGAGI. Trimming took 4 bases from V and 4 from J; bases not matched to a gene: 5. The length of the CDR3 is 15 residues. This chain's CDR3 is CASSLTTSGSYEQYF. As DNA, the CDR3 is TGTGCCAGCAGTTTGACGACTAGCGGGAGTTACGAGCAGTACTTC.

The chain employs TRBV6-1 and TRBJ2-1; TRBD2 aligns across 12 bases. The CDR3 runs to 15 residues. The V and J ends lost 2 bases and 4 bases, in that order; junction bases with no gene match: 0. CDR1 and CDR2 from the germline V gene are MNHNS and SASEGT. The CDR3 DNA is TGTGCCAGCAGTGAACTAGCGGGAGGGTACAATGAGCAGTTCTTC. It translates to CASSELAGGYNEQFF.

CDR3 bases: TGTGCCAGCAGAGTCGGGACACATGTCGGTGGCTACACCTTC. It codes for CASRVGTHVGGYTF. The chain employs TRBV5-4 and TRBJ1-2; D is perhaps TRBD1 (6 bases). V shed 5 bases and J shed 7 bases, with 18 bases lying between them. The CDR3 has 14 residues. The germline CDR1 and CDR2 sequences are SGHNT and YYREEE (reference sequence).

This chain joins TRBV6-1 and TRBJ2-7, with 8 bases identical to TRBD1. Losses at the gene ends were 4 bases for V and 0 bases for J; bases not matched to a gene: 11. The CDR3 length is 17 residues. CDR1 and CDR2 (germline): MNHNS, SASEGT. CDR3 nucleotide sequence: TGTGCCAGCAGTGTAGTCACCGGGACAGGTATCTCCTACGAGCAGTACTTC. The encoded protein is CASSVVTGTGISYEQYF.

This chain joins TRBV10-3 and TRBJ2-3; 7 bases are shared with TRBD1. CDR3 length: 15 residues. The germline CDR1 and CDR2 sequences are ENHRY and SYGVKD. The V segment lost 5 bases and the J segment 0 bases; nucleotides outside the gene matches: 5. The CDR3: CAISFGTDSTDTQYF. CDR3 sequence (DNA): TGTGCCATCAGTTTCGGGACAGATAGCACAGATACGCAGTATTTT.

CDR3 region: CASSFGTGGRGTYNSPLHF. DNA for the CDR3: TGTGCCAGCAGCTTCGGGACAGGGGGCCGAGGGACCTATAATTCACCCCTCCACTTT. The rearrangement uses TRBV7-8 and TRBJ1-6; 12 bases line up with TRBD1. Germline CDR1 reads SGHVS; CDR2 reads FQNEAQ. This CDR3 has 19 residues. With V trimmed by 3 bases and J by 2 bases, 8 bases remained unmatched.

The CDR3 sequence is CASSSDSRLGGELFF. The CDR3 DNA reads TGTGCCAGCAGCTCGGACTCCCGACTGGGCGGGGAGCTGTTTTTT. The J gene is TRBJ2-2, the V gene TRBV11-2; TRBD2 is a possible D gene (5 bases). Trimming cost V 4 bases and J 7 bases, with 16 bases left between them. The germline V gene has CDR1 SGHAT and CDR2 FQNNGV. The CDR3 sequence is 15 residues long.

The rearrangement links TRBV5-3 to TRBJ1-1; 8 nucleotides match TRBD1. TRBV5-3 is labeled an ORF, and its function is uncertain. The CDR3 is 17 residues long. V lost 2 bases and J lost 7; bases outside the gene matches: 16. CDR3 residues: CARSFGTGGVLIYEAFF. The CDR3 DNA is TGTGCCAGAAGCTTTGGAACAGGGGGAGTCCTGATTTATGAAGCTTTCTTT.

In nucleotides, the CDR3 is TGCGCCAGCAGCTTGGACAGGGACCATGAGCAGTTCTTC. This translates into CASSLDRDHEQFF. V gene TRBV5-1 combines with J gene TRBJ2-1, with a weak D call TRBD1 (6 bases). There are 13 residues in the CDR3. The V gene's germline CDR1 is SGHRS and CDR2 YFSETQ. V was shortened by 0 bases and J by 8 bases, with 9 bases between the two germline ends.

The gene calls are TRBV19 and TRBJ1-1; D is perhaps TRBD1 (5 bases). The germline V gene encodes CDR1 LNHDA and CDR2 SQIVND (reference sequence). V lost 11 bases and J lost 6, with 22 bases in between. The CDR3 is 14 amino acids. DNA of the CDR3: TGTGCCTCTACACATGCCGGGGGGAGGGCTGAAGCTTTCTTT. This translates into CASTHAGGRAEAFF. The full variable domain, with the rest looked up from reference TRBV19 and TRBJ1-1, is DGGITQSPKYLFRKEGQNVTLSCEQNLNHDAMYWYRQDPGQGLRLIYYSQIVNDFQKGDIAEGYSVSREKKESFPLTVTSAQKNPTAFYLCASTHAGGRAEAFFGQGTRLTVV.

V usage is TRBV10-3 and J usage is TRBJ1-2; D unresolved. This CDR3 is built from 14 residues. Trimming left V 7 bases short and J 5 bases short, with 17 bases between. The germline gives CDR1 ENHRY, CDR2 SYGVKD. The CDR3: CAITETRRTYGYTF. As DNA, the CDR3 is TGTGCCATCACCGAAACGCGACGGACTTATGGCTACACCTTC.

This sequence joins TRBV6-6 and TRBJ1-5; no definite D call. The CDR3 has 16 amino acids. CDR1 is MNHNY, CDR2 SVGAGI, per germline (reference sequence). Trimming took off 0 bases at V and 0 bases at J, with 9 bases between the two ends. For the CDR3, the DNA is TGTGCCAGCAGTTACTCGAGTAGGGTTAGCAATCAGCCCCAGCATTTT. It specifies CASSYSSRVSNQPQHF.

This clone has just a few counts. The chain carries TRBV19 and TRBJ1-1; D is unclear. Trimming cost V 6 bases and J 12 bases, with 14 bases left between them. This CDR3 is built from 11 residues. Germline CDR1 LNHDA, CDR2 SQIVND (reference sequence). CDR3 in DNA: TGTGCCAGTAGGGGGAACGGCGATACTTTCTTT. It specifies CASRGNGDTFF.

This chain connects TRBV11-3 to TRBJ2-5; 14 nucleotides match TRBD2. The J segment lost 1 base and the V segment lost 5 bases, leaving 3 bases of the junction unmatched. Germline V gene lookup returns CDR1 SGHNT and CDR2 YENEEA. The length of the CDR3 is 16 residues. Written as DNA, the CDR3 is TGTGCCAGCAGCCCCGGGACTAGCGGGAGCCAAGAGACCCAGTACTTC. Protein: CASSPGTSGSQETQYF.

This sequence joins TRBV28 and TRBJ2-3, with D perhaps TRBD1 (6 bases). Trimming stripped 5 bases from V and 1 base from J, with 25 bases between. Germline CDR1 MDHEN, CDR2 SYDVKM. The CDR3 spans 19 residues. DNA of the CDR3: TGTGCCAGCAGTCGATGGGACAATGGCCCACATTACGGCACAGATACGCAGTATTTT. Translating it yields CASSRWDNGPHYGTDTQYF.

This chain uses TRBV7-6 with TRBJ1-4; D remains unclear. The germline gives CDR1 SGHVS, CDR2 FNYEAQ. The length of the CDR3 is 18 residues. Deletions cut 6 bases from V and 0 bases from J, with 20 bases between. CDR3 loop: CASSRLGRLEATNEKLFF. DNA for the CDR3: TGTGCCAGCAGTCGACTGGGCAGGCTAGAGGCAACTAATGAAAAACTGTTTTTT. Full variable domain (outside the CDR3, taken from reference TRBV7-6 and TRBJ1-4): GAGVSQSPRYKVTKRGQDVALRCDPISGHVSLYWYRQALGQGPEFLTYFNYEAQQDKSGLPNDRFSAERPEGSISTLTIQRTEQRDSAMYRCASSRLGRLEATNEKLFFGSGTQLSVL.

This clone has only one observation. The chain is built from TRBV14 and TRBJ1-2; D remains unclear. CDR1 and CDR2 (germline): SGHDN, FVKESK. The CDR3 loop spans 14 amino acids. Trimming stripped 2 bases from V and 5 bases from J, with 12 bases between. In DNA form, the CDR3 reads TGTGCCAGCAGCCAAAACAGCTATAATTATGGCTACACCTTC. This encodes CASSQNSYNYGYTF.

This clone was seen just once. The chain couples TRBV5-4 to TRBJ2-3; D is perhaps TRBD2 (6 bases). Germline CDR1 is SGHNT and CDR2 is YYREEE (reference sequence). V was cut by 2 bases and J by 6 bases, with 16 bases left in between. The CDR3 covers 15 residues. CDR3 bases: TGTGCCAGCAGCTTCATAGCGGATGTTATGGATACGCAGTATTTT. This codes for CASSFIADVMDTQYF.

V and J are TRBV27 and TRBJ2-1; D remains unclear. From germline, CDR1 is MNHEY and CDR2 SMNVEV (reference sequence). The CDR3 contains 16 residues. V lost 0 bases and J lost 4, with 13 bases in between. The CDR3 DNA follows: TGTGCCAGCAGTTTATCGAAGCCAACTTCATACAATGAGCAGTTCTTC. This translates into CASSLSKPTSYNEQFF.

The chain couples TRBV15 to TRBJ2-1, with TRBD2 matching 8 bases. The germline gives CDR1 LNHNV, CDR2 YYDKDF (reference sequence). The V gene end was trimmed by 1 base and the J gene end by 6 bases; junction bases not matched to a gene: 5. CDR3 length: 15 residues. CDR3 sequence (DNA): TGTGCCACCAGCAGAGGTGAGCGGGAGACCAATGAGCAGTTCTTC. Translation gives CATSRGERETNEQFF.